This T cell receptor beta chain comes out of a study of a mutant IDH1 vaccine in newly diagnosed glioma. TCRdb's table, derived via immunoSEQ multiplex PCR, lists solely in-frame clones and lacks some. The data hold about 82,000 clones, with roughly 85% observed a single time. This clone has just a few counts. The antigen is undetermined. Study results and caveats: Overall, more than 80% of patients had vaccine-induced immune responses.

Indicated time point: week 23, last vaccination. A single vaccine dose contained 300 ug of mutant IDH1 20-mer peptide, and topical imiquimod was used with it. Astrocytomas found in donors were new, WHO grade 3 or 4, IDH1-mutant and ATRX-lost. The CDR3 loop spans 15 amino acids. In germline, CDR1 is SEHNR, CDR2 FQNEAQ (reference sequence). V was trimmed by 6 bases and J by 7 bases, leaving 19 bases between them. This clonotype originated in a man aged 25-45 years with glioma. Some clones in this sample may be carry-over from other donors' samples. The sequenced sample was PBMCs, obtained from a glioma patient whose treatment included an IDH1 peptide vaccine. The V call is TRBV7-9, the J call TRBJ2-1, with a possible D match to TRBD2 (5 bases). CDR3 bases: TGTGCCAGCAGTACCCGCGGAGGTACGGGGAATGAGCAGTTCTTC. Its translation is CASSTRGGTGNEQFF. Looking up the rest from reference TRBV7-9 and TRBJ2-1 gives the full variable domain: DTGVSQNPRHKITKRGQNVTFRCDPISEHNRLYWYRQTLGQGPEFLTYFQNEAQLEKSRLLSDRFSAERPKGSFSTLEIQRTEQGDSAMYLCASSTRGGTGNEQFFGPGTRLTVL.